Listed here are 29 T cell receptor beta chains from one sample, sequenced in a study of T cells in Graves' hyperthyroidism and ophthalmopathy. Amplified TCR beta CDR3 regions came from RNA transcripts. Primed by the HTBI set, a first-round RT-PCR was run on the TCR CDR3. TCRdb reprocessed the multiplex PCR reads via MiXCR and lists one record per CDR3 protein. The data hold approximately 640,000 distinct CDR3 sequences, with approximately 15% observed a single time. Sample: blood. These receptors all stem from a man over 45 with Graves' hyperthyroidism.

This clonotype has only a few counts. The J gene is TRBJ1-1, the V gene TRBV3-1; weak D call: TRBD1 (6 bases). In germline, CDR1 is LGHDT, CDR2 YNNKEL (reference sequence). The CDR3 totals 15 residues. V lost 4 bases and J lost 5, with 17 bases in between. The CDR3 protein is CASSPVRRGSTEAFF. As DNA, the CDR3 is TGTGCCAGCAGCCCCGTCAGAAGGGGGTCTACTGAAGCTTTCTTT.

This clonotype occurred a few times. The chain uses TRBV30 and TRBJ1-2, with D possibly matching TRBD1 (5 bases). Germline CDR1 and CDR2: GTSNPN and SVGIG (reference sequence). V lost 4 bases, J lost 7 bases, and 13 bases lay in between. CDR3 length: 12 amino acids. The CDR3 reads CAWNAGGFGYTF. CDR3 bases: TGTGCCTGGAACGCCGGGGGGTTTGGCTACACCTTC. The variable domain in full, completed from reference TRBV30 and TRBJ1-2, reads SQTIHQWPATLVQPVGSPLSLECTVEGTSNPNLYWYRQAAGRGLQLLFYSVGIGQISSEVPQNLSASRPQDRQFILSSKKLLLSDSGFYLCAWNAGGFGYTFGSGTRLTVV.

The chain has TRBV19 and TRBJ2-1, with D uncertain. Germline CDR1 is LNHDA and CDR2 is SQIVND (reference sequence). Trimming took off 5 bases at V and 1 base at J, with 9 bases between the two ends. This CDR3 region has 14 residues. As DNA, the CDR3 is TGTGCCAGTAGTCCCGGTAGGTCCTACAATGAGCAGTTCTTC. It encodes CASSPGRSYNEQFF.

This clonotype was seen a few times. The CDR3 region has the DNA TGCGCCAGCAGCGCCCAGGAACATACTGAAGCTTTCTTT. Protein: CASSAQEHTEAFF. The chain joins TRBV5-1 to TRBJ1-1; no definite D call. The CDR3 covers 13 residues. Deletions cut 4 bases from V and 5 bases from J, with 12 bases between. Germline CDR1 reads SGHRS; CDR2 reads YFSETQ.

A few counts support this clonotype. The rearrangement links TRBV24-1 to TRBJ2-1; 12 bases match TRBD2. V lost 10 bases to trimming and J lost 6 bases; unmatched junction nucleotides: 9. This CDR3 is 15 amino acids long. Per the germline V gene, CDR1 is KGHDR and CDR2 is SFDVKD. CDR3 region: CATRPGLAGVNEQFF. In DNA, the CDR3 is TGTGCCACTCGGCCGGGACTAGCGGGTGTCAATGAGCAGTTCTTC.

This clonotype was detected a few times. This chain connects TRBV7-2 to TRBJ2-7; D unresolved. This CDR3 is built from 14 residues. The germline V gene has CDR1 SGHTA and CDR2 FQGNSA. Trimming left V 5 bases short and J 2 bases short, with 13 bases between. The CDR3 DNA is TGTGCCAGCAGCCCGTGGGCATCAGCCTACGAGCAGTACTTC. Translation: CASSPWASAYEQYF.

This clonotype showed up many times. The rearrangement links TRBV28 to TRBJ2-1, with D possibly matching TRBD1 (6 bases). V lost 3 bases, J lost 0 bases, and 12 bases lay in between. CDR1 and CDR2 from the germline V gene are MDHEN and SYDVKM. CDR3 length: 16 amino acids. The CDR3 spells CASSFRGHISYNEQFF. The CDR3 DNA is TGTGCCAGCAGTTTCAGGGGACACATCTCCTACAATGAGCAGTTCTTC. Together with reference TRBV28 and TRBJ2-1, the CDR3 gives the full variable domain: DVKVTQSSRYLVKRTGEKVFLECVQDMDHENMFWYRQDPGLGLRLIYFSYDVKMKEKGDIPEGYSVSREKKERFSLILESASTNQTSMYLCASSFRGHISYNEQFFGPGTRLTVL.

The sample holds many counts of this clonotype. The chain recombines TRBV27 with TRBJ2-1; 11 nucleotides line up with TRBD2. With V trimmed by 3 bases and J by 10 bases, 5 bases remained unmatched. CDR1 and CDR2 (germline): MNHEY, SMNVEV (reference sequence). The CDR3 covers 14 residues. CDR3 nucleotides: TGTGCCAGCAGTTTCGGGACTAGCGGATTAGAGCAGTTCTTC. Encoded protein: CASSFGTSGLEQFF.

The rearrangement uses TRBV25-1 and TRBJ2-2, with D maybe TRBD2 (7 bases). V gave up 8 bases and J gave up 6 bases, with 16 bases separating them. The CDR3 is 14 amino acids. Germline loops: CDR1 MGHDK, CDR2 SYGVNS. CDR3 amino acids: CASQGGGPAGELFF. CDR3 nucleotides: TGTGCCAGCCAAGGGGGAGGGCCGGCCGGGGAGCTGTTTTTT. The entire variable domain, with the rest obtained from reference TRBV25-1 and TRBJ2-2, is as follows: EADIYQTPRYLVIGTGKKITLECSQTMGHDKMYWYQQDPGMELHLIHYSYGVNSTEKGDLSSESTVSRIRTEHFPLTLESARPSHTSQYLCASQGGGPAGELFFGEGSRLTVL.

The sample holds many counts of this clonotype. The rearrangement uses TRBV28 and TRBJ2-1; either TRBD1 or TRBD2 may supply D (6 bases each). This CDR3 has 14 residues. Germline V gene lookup returns CDR1 MDHEN and CDR2 SYDVKM. Trimming left V 6 bases short and J 12 bases short, with 21 bases between. CDR3 residues: CASSRNGGPEGQFF. The CDR3 DNA is TGTGCCAGCAGCCGGAACGGGGGCCCGGAGGGGCAGTTCTTC.

The chain has TRBV5-1 and TRBJ2-7, with 7 bases matching TRBD1. V lost 4 bases to trimming and J lost 2 bases; unmatched junction nucleotides: 9. Per germline, CDR1 SGHRS and CDR2 YFSETQ. This CDR3 is 15 amino acids long. As DNA, the CDR3 is TGCGCCAGCAGCCCACGACAGGGAGTTACCTACGAGCAGTACTTC. This codes for CASSPRQGVTYEQYF.

Ten or more counts support this clonotype. The gene calls are TRBV28 and TRBJ2-7; D ambiguous. The CDR3 is 13 amino acids. Germline values: CDR1 MDHEN, CDR2 SYDVKM. The V and J ends lost 6 bases and 4 bases respectively, with 13 bases between them. This CDR3 reads CASREGTTYEQYF. Here the CDR3 DNA reads TGTGCCAGCAGGGAAGGCACGACGTACGAGCAGTACTTC. The complete variable domain, with remaining parts taken from reference TRBV28 and TRBJ2-7, reads DVKVTQSSRYLVKRTGEKVFLECVQDMDHENMFWYRQDPGLGLRLIYFSYDVKMKEKGDIPEGYSVSREKKERFSLILESASTNQTSMYLCASREGTTYEQYFGPGTRLTVT.

The table lists this clonotype with a few counts. The chain employs TRBV29-1 and TRBJ2-2; D gene uncertain. The CDR3 consists of 13 residues. Between the trimmed V and J ends, which lost 4 bases and 5 bases, there was a span of 11 bases. Germline CDR1 reads SQVTM; CDR2 reads ANQGSEA. Here the CDR3 reads CSVAMRLTGELFF. CDR3 nucleotides: TGCAGCGTTGCTATGAGACTTACCGGGGAGCTGTTTTTT.

The chain combines TRBV12-3 or TRBV12-4 with TRBJ2-3, with D hard to call. CDR3 length: 15 residues. The V end was cut by 7 bases, the J end by 0 bases, with 14 bases between. Here the CDR3 reads CASKASGYSTDTQYF. CDR3 nucleotide sequence: TGTGCCAGCAAGGCTTCGGGTTACAGCACAGATACGCAGTATTTT.

This clonotype was detected many times. The rearrangement links TRBV24-1 to TRBJ2-7; no clear D. Trimming took 4 bases from V and 5 from J, leaving 14 bases between them. There are 14 residues in the CDR3. The germline gives CDR1 KGHDR, CDR2 SFDVKD. The CDR3 is CATSESESIDEQYF. The CDR3 coding sequence is TGTGCCACCAGTGAAAGCGAGAGTATCGACGAGCAGTACTTC.

The gene calls are TRBV25-1 and TRBJ1-4; D may be TRBD1 (6 bases). Germline V gene lookup returns CDR1 MGHDK and CDR2 SYGVNS. Trimming left V 1 base short and J 12 bases short, with 18 bases between. This CDR3 spans 15 amino acids. CDR3 residues: CASSESRGAGEELFF. CDR3 DNA: TGTGCCAGCAGTGAATCGAGGGGGGCAGGAGAAGAACTGTTTTTT. Based on the CDR3 plus reference TRBV25-1 and TRBJ1-4, the full variable domain is EADIYQTPRYLVIGTGKKITLECSQTMGHDKMYWYQQDPGMELHLIHYSYGVNSTEKGDLSSESTVSRIRTEHFPLTLESARPSHTSQYLCASSESRGAGEELFFGSGTQLSVL.

This clonotype was observed at least ten times. V gene TRBV28 combines with J gene TRBJ1-2; no reliable D call. The germline gives CDR1 MDHEN, CDR2 SYDVKM. CDR3 length: 12 residues. The V end was cut by 7 bases, the J end by 4 bases, with 10 bases between. CDR3 in DNA: TGTGCCAGCAATGACGGCCTCTATGGCTACACCTTC. It translates to CASNDGLYGYTF.

The chain carries TRBV18 and TRBJ1-3, with no clear D. The CDR3 runs to 15 residues. V was trimmed by 3 bases and J by 4 bases, leaving 13 bases between them. Germline CDR1 is KGHSH and CDR2 is LQKENI. CDR3 DNA sequence: TGTGCCAGCTCACCGGCGGAGCCTACAGGAAACACCATATATTTT. It yields the protein CASSPAEPTGNTIYF.

Ten or more counts support this clonotype. The chain joins TRBV10-1 to TRBJ2-1; D remains unclear. Per the germline V gene, CDR1 is WNHNN and CDR2 is SYGVQD (reference sequence). Trimming stripped 3 bases from V and 1 base from J, with 13 bases between. This CDR3 has 16 residues. The CDR3 DNA is TGCGCCAGCAGTGAAGAGCCGTCAAGATCCTACAATGAGCAGTTCTTC. Translation gives CASSEEPSRSYNEQFF.

The chain joins TRBV20-1 to TRBJ2-7, with 10 bases that match TRBD2. Germline V gene lookup returns CDR1 DFQATT and CDR2 SNEGSKA (reference sequence). This CDR3 comprises 14 residues. The V and J ends lost 6 bases and 2 bases, in that order; junction bases with no gene match: 7. CDR3 nucleotide sequence: TGCAGTGCCCGGCTAGCGGGGGACCCCTACGAGCAGTACTTC. Residues: CSARLAGDPYEQYF.

The genes are TRBV4-3 and TRBJ2-3; D may be TRBD1 or TRBD2 (5 bases each). The CDR3 contains 14 residues. The V end lost 3 bases, the J end lost 8 bases, and 15 bases lay between the germline ends. CDR1 is LGHNA and CDR2 is YSLEER in the germline V gene. CDR3 sequence (DNA): TGCGCCAGCAGCCATGGGACCCCCTTTTCTACGCAGTATTTT. Translated: CASSHGTPFSTQYF.

This clonotype was observed a handful of times. The V gene is TRBV5-1, the J gene TRBJ1-3, with TRBD1 as a possible D gene (6 bases). Germline-derived CDR1 and CDR2 are SGHRS and YFSETQ. This CDR3 is built from 17 residues. Trimming pared 4 bases from V and 0 bases from J, leaving 17 bases between. For the CDR3, the DNA is TGCGCCAGCAGCGCCAGTGTTGTACAGGGCTCTGGAAACACCATATATTTT. It translates to CASSASVVQGSGNTIYF.

This clonotype was detected only a few times. The chain employs TRBV2 and TRBJ2-5; no clear D gene. The germline gives CDR1 SNHLY, CDR2 FYNNEI. Trimming removed 2 bases from V and 4 bases from J, with 8 bases in between. The CDR3 covers 13 residues. For the CDR3, the DNA is TGTGCCAGCAGTGAAACCCAGGTAGAGACCCAGTACTTC. This encodes CASSETQVETQYF.

In its sample, this clonotype was seen once. The chain employs TRBV11-1 and TRBJ1-5; D uncertain. Trimming shortened V by 6 bases and J by 7 bases, and 7 bases separated the two germline ends. This CDR3 contains 11 residues. Germline values: CDR1 SGHAT, CDR2 FQDESV (reference sequence). CDR3 protein: CASRWGQPQHF. CDR3 DNA: TGTGCCAGCAGGTGGGGACAGCCCCAGCATTTT. Full variable domain (outside the CDR3, taken from reference TRBV11-1 and TRBJ1-5): EAEVAQSPRYKITEKSQAVAFWCDPISGHATLYWYRQILGQGPELLVQFQDESVVDDSQLPKDRFSAERLKGVDSTLKIQPAELGDSAMYLCASRWGQPQHFGDGTRLSIL.

This clonotype was recorded at least ten times. The genes are TRBV7-3 and TRBJ1-1; the D is unclear. The germline V gene encodes CDR1 SGHTA and CDR2 FQGTGA. V lost 5 bases to trimming and J lost 2 bases, with 9 bases between them. The CDR3 contains 13 residues. The CDR3 coding sequence is TGTGCCAGCAGCCTGTACAGTAACACTGAAGCTTTCTTT. As protein: CASSLYSNTEAFF.

The chain joins TRBV7-3 to TRBJ1-2; possibly TRBD1 for D (6 bases). The length of the CDR3 is 18 residues. Per germline, CDR1 SGHTA and CDR2 FQGTGA. Deletions cut 1 base from V and 0 bases from J, with 18 bases between. The CDR3 region is CASSLNPSPRGANYGYTF. As DNA, the CDR3 is TGTGCCAGCAGCTTAAATCCTTCCCCCAGGGGAGCTAACTATGGCTACACCTTC.

This clonotype was found many times. V and J are TRBV5-8 and TRBJ1-1; D is undetermined. V lost 0 bases and J 2 bases, leaving 8 bases between the germline ends. Germline V CDR1 and CDR2: SGHTS, YDEGEE. This CDR3 region has 14 residues. CDR3 in DNA: TGTGCCAGCAGCTTGGTTGCCGACAACACTGAAGCTTTCTTT. It translates to CASSLVADNTEAFF. The variable domain in full, completed from reference TRBV5-8 and TRBJ1-1, reads EAGVTQSPTHLIKTRGQQATLRCSPISGHTSVYWYQQALGLGLQFLLWYDEGEERNRGNFPPRFSGRQFPNYSSELNVNALELEDSALYLCASSLVADNTEAFFGQGTRLTVV.

This clonotype was observed once. The chain uses TRBV6-1 and TRBJ2-4; D not resolved. V lost 8 bases and J 8 bases, leaving 13 bases between the germline ends. Germline CDR1 reads MNHNS; CDR2 reads SASEGT. CDR3 size: 12 residues. The CDR3 DNA is TGTGCCAGCGCGATTACTGGGGACATTCAGTACTTC. It codes for CASAITGDIQYF.

This clonotype was recorded a few times. The J gene is TRBJ2-2, the V gene TRBV28; D unclear. The CDR3 length is 13 residues. Germline V lookup: CDR1 MDHEN, CDR2 SYDVKM. The V and J ends lost 6 bases and 4 bases respectively, with 9 bases between them. The CDR3 sequence: CASRLYTTGELFF. The CDR3 coding sequence is TGTGCCAGCAGACTATATACCACCGGGGAGCTGTTTTTT.